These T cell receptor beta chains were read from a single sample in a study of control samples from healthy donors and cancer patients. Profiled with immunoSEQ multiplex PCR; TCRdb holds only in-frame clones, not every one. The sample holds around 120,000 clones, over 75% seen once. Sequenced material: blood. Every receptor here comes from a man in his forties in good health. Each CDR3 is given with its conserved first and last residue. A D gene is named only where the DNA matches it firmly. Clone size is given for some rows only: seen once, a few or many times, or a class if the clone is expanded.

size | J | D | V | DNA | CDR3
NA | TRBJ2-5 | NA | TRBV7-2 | TGTGCCAGCAGCCCTGGACAGCCAGGGGCCCAGTACTTC | CASSPGQPGAQYF
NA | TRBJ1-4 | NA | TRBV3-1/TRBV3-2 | TGTGCCAGCAGCCAAGCCATTTTTAGGGTGAGGCGGGAAAAACTGTTTTTT | CASSQAIFRVRREKLFF
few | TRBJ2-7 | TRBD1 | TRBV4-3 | TGCGCCAGCAGCCCTAGACAGGGTAGGTACGAGCAGTACTTC | CASSPRQGRYEQYF
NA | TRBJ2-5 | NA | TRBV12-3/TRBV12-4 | TGTGCCAGCGGACCAGGGGTCCAAGAGACCCAGTACTTC | CASGPGVQETQYF
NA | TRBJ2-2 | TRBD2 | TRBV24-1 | TGTGCCACCAGCATTACCCCCTTTGTGCGGGGGAGAAACACCGGGGAGCTGTTTTTT | CATSITPFVRGRNTGELFF
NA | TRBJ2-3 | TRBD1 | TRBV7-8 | TGTGCCAGCAGCGTCCGGGACAGGGGTAGCACAGATACGCAGTATTTT | CASSVRDRGSTDTQYF
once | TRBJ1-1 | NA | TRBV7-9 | TGTGCCAGCAGCTTAGGGACGAACACTGAAGCTTTCTTT | CASSLGTNTEAFF
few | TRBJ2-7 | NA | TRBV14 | TGTGCCAGCAGCCGCCAACAGGGCGCCCGTGACGAGCAGTACTTC | CASSRQQGARDEQYF
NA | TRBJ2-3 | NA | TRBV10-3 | TGTGCCATCAGCCAGGGGCTTGGCACAGATACGCAGTATTTT | CAISQGLGTDTQYF
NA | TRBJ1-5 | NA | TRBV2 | TGTGCCAGCAGTGAAAGAGGGAAGCGCCAGCCCCAGCATTTT | CASSERGKRQPQHF
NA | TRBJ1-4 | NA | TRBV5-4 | TGTGCCAGCAGCTCATCCCCCGGGACACTTAATGAAAAACTGTTTTTT | CASSSSPGTLNEKLFF
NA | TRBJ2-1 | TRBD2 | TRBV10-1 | TGCGCCAGCAGTTTCCTAGCGGGGGGCCCTCGAAAGAACAATGAGCAGTTCTTC | CASSFLAGGPRKNNEQFF
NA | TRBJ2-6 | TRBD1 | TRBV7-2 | TGTGCCAGCAGCGCTCCGGGACAGGGTTCCGGGGCCAACGTCCTGACTTTC | CASSAPGQGSGANVLTF
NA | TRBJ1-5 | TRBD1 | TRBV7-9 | TGTGCCAGCAGCTCAGGGACAGGGCGGGGGGTCAATCAGCCCCAGCATTTT | CASSSGTGRGVNQPQHF
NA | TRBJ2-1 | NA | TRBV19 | TGTGCCAGTAGTCCCCCTCCCTCGCGCTCCTACAATGAGCAGTTCTTC | CASSPPPSRSYNEQFF
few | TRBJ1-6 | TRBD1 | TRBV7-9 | TGTGCCAGCAGCTTAGGACAGGGGTTCTATAATTCACCCCTCCACTTT | CASSLGQGFYNSPLHF
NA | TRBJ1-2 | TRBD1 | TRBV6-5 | TGTGCCAGCAGTTACCACCCACAGGGGGGAATTAATGGCTACACCTTC | CASSYHPQGGINGYTF
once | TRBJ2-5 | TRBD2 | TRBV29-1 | TGCAGCGTGACCCCGGACGGGGGGATTCGGACCCAGTACTTC | CSVTPDGGIRTQYF
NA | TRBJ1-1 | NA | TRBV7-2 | TGTGCCAGCAGCTTATTGGTTGGGCAAGCTTTCTTT | CASSLLVGQAFF
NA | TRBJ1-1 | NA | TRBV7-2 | TGTGCCAGCAGCTTAAATCTCGTGGTCGCAGGGAAGGACACTGAAGCTTTCTTT | CASSLNLVVAGKDTEAFF
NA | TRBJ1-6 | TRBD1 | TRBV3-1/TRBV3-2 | TGTGCCAGCAGCCAAGGACAGGGTCGAGTTTCACCCCTCCACTTT | CASSQGQGRVSPLHF
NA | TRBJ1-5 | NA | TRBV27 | TGTGCCAGCAGTTTATCCGGCAGGCGTAGCAATCAGCCCCAGCATTTT | CASSLSGRRSNQPQHF
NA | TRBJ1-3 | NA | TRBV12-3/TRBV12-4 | TGTGCCAGCAGACACCCTGGAAACACCATATATTTT | CASRHPGNTIYF
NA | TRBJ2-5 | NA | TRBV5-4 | TGTGCCAGCAGCCAGGACACCCCAGAGACCCAGTACTTC | CASSQDTPETQYF
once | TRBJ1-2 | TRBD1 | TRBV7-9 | TGTGCCAGCAGCTACGGACAGGGCGGGGGGTATGGCTACACCTTC | CASSYGQGGGYGYTF
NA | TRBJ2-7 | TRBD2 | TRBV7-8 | TGTGCCAGCAGCTTGGGCGGGGGGTACGAGCAGTACTTC | CASSLGGGYEQYF
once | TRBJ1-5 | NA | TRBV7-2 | TGTGCCAGCAGCTTCGTCCGGGGGGGGGATCAGCCCCAGCATTTT | CASSFVRGGDQPQHF
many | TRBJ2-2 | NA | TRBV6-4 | TGTGCCAGCAGTGTCAGGGGGGAAACCGGGGAGCTGTTTTTT | CASSVRGETGELFF
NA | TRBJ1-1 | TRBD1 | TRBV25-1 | TGTGCCAGCAGTCCGCTAAGGACAGGGTTATACACTGAAGCTTTCTTT | CASSPLRTGLYTEAFF
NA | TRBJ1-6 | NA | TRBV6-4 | TGTGCCAGCAGTAGGGAGGTCTGGAATTCACCCCTCCACTTT | CASSREVWNSPLHF
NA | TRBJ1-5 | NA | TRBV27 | TGTGCCAGCAGTCCCCCCGGGCACCTGTTAAGCAATCAGCCCCAGCATTTT | CASSPPGHLLSNQPQHF
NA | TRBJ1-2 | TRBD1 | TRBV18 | TGTGCCAGCTCCCTCGACAGGGGGATCTATGGCTACACCTTC | CASSLDRGIYGYTF
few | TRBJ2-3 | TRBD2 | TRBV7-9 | TGTGCCAGCAGCTTAGGGAGCGGGGGGGCCAGGAATACGCAGTATTTT | CASSLGSGGARNTQYF
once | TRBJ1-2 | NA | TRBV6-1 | TGTGCCAGCAGTGAACAAGGGGCAGGGGCTCGAGGCTACACCTTC | CASSEQGAGARGYTF
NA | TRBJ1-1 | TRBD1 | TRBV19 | TGTGCCAGTAGTAACAGACAGGGGGCAGATGAAGCTTTCTTT | CASSNRQGADEAFF
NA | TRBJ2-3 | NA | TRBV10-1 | TGCGCCAGCAGTAGAGATAGCACAGATACGCAGTATTTT | CASSRDSTDTQYF
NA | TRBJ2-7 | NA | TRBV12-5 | TGTGCTAGTGGTTTGGTTGACCACGAGCAGTACTTC | CASGLVDHEQYF
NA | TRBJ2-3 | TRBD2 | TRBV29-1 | TGCAGCGTTGAAGTGACTAGCGGGGGCCACTTCCGGGCGGATACGCAGTATTTT | CSVEVTSGGHFRADTQYF
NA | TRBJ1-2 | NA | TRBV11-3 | TGTGCCAGCAGCTTCAACCCTGCAGCTAACTATGGCTACACCTTC | CASSFNPAANYGYTF